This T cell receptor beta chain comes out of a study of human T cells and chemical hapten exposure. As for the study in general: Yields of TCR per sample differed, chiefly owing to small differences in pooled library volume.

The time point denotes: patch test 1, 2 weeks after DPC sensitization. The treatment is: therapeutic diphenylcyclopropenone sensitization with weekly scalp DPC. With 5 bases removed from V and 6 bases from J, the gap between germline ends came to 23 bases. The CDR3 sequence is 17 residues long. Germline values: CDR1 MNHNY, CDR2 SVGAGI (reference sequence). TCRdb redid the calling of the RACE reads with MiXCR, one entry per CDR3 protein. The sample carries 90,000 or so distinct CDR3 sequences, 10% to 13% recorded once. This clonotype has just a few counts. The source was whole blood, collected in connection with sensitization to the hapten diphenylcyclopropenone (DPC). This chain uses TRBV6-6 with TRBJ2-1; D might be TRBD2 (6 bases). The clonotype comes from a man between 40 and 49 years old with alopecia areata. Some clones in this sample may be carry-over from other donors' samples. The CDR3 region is CASSTLPLPGEGNEQFF. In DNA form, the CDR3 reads TGTGCCAGCAGTACCCTACCCCTTCCGGGAGAAGGCAATGAGCAGTTCTTC.